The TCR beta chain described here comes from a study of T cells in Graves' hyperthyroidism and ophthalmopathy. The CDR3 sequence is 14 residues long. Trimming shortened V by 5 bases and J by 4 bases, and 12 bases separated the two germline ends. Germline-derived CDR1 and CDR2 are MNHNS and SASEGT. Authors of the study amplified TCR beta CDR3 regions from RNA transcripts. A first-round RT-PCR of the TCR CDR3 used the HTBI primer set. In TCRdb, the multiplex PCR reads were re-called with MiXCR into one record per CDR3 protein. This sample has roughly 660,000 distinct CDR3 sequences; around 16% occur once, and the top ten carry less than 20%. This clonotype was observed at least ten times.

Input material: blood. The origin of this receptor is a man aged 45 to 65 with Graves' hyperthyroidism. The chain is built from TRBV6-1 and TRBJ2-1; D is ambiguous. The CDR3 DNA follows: TGTGCCAGCAGTCTACCCCCACAGTACAATGAGCAGTTCTTC. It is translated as CASSLPPQYNEQFF.